A selection of T cell receptor beta chains follows, all from one sample in a study of cytomegalovirus exposure and HLA in healthy donors. Generated by immunoSEQ multiplex PCR, the TCRdb table keeps only in-frame clones and is missing some. The sample includes 75,000 to 95,000 clones, 78% of them seen just once. The specimen sequenced was PBMCs. The receptor source for this set is a woman aged 40 to 50 in good health and CMV-seropositive. CDR3s include the opening cysteine and the closing phenylalanine or tryptophan. The D gene is left open where the match is weak. Clone size, where shown, is once, few, many, or a class for clones that have expanded.

clone size,J gene,D gene,V gene,CDR3 protein,CDR3 DNA
-,TRBJ2-7,TRBD2,TRBV9,CASSVDPSGTLSYEQYF,TGTGCCAGCAGCGTAGATCCTAGCGGGACCTTAAGCTACGAGCAGTACTTC
-,TRBJ1-6,-,TRBV4-2,CASSQDDSSYNSPLHF,TGTGCCAGCAGCCAAGATGACAGCTCCTATAATTCACCCCTCCACTTT
-,TRBJ1-2,-,TRBV28,CASSLAGGTATNYGYTF,TGTGCCAGCAGTTTAGCGGGAGGGACCGCGACGAACTATGGCTACACCTTC
-,TRBJ2-5,TRBD1,TRBV7-2,CASSLAADRGETQYF,TGTGCCAGCAGCTTAGCCGCGGACAGGGGAGAGACCCAGTACTTC
-,TRBJ2-2,-,TRBV4-3,CASSRPRLVGDTGELFF,TGCGCCAGCAGCCGTCCCCGCCTAGTAGGGGACACCGGGGAGCTGTTTTTT
-,TRBJ1-1,-,TRBV14,CASSQGGTEAFF,TGTGCCAGCAGCCAGGGGGGAACTGAAGCTTTCTTT
-,TRBJ1-1,TRBD1,TRBV6-5,CASSTDRGGTEAFF,TGTGCCAGCAGCACGGACAGGGGGGGAACTGAAGCTTTCTTT
-,TRBJ2-7,TRBD2,TRBV11-3,CASTEGLAGVFGQYF,TGTGCCAGCACCGAAGGACTAGCGGGAGTGTTCGGGCAGTACTTC
once,TRBJ2-2,TRBD2,TRBV19,CASQGLANTGELFF,TGTGCCAGTCAGGGACTAGCGAACACCGGGGAGCTGTTTTTT
-,TRBJ2-7,-,TRBV7-9,CSSSSPDKPSYEQYF,TGTTCCAGCAGCTCACCGGACAAACCATCCTACGAGCAGTACTTC
-,TRBJ2-3,-,TRBV18,CASSPREGVTQYF,TGTGCCAGCTCACCCAGGGAAGGGGTGACGCAGTATTTT
-,TRBJ2-1,-,TRBV7-6,CASSLKLVGSSYNEQFF,TGTGCCAGCAGCTTAAAGTTGGTTGGGAGCTCCTACAATGAGCAGTTCTTC
-,TRBJ2-2,-,TRBV10-3,CAISDLQGGELFF,TGTGCCATCAGTGATTTACAGGGAGGGGAGCTGTTTTTT
few,TRBJ2-7,-,TRBV14,CASSQDADEQYF,TGTGCCAGCAGCCAAGATGCGGACGAGCAGTACTTC
-,TRBJ2-5,TRBD1,TRBV7-7,CASSFGTGEETQYF,TGTGCTAGCAGCTTCGGGACAGGGGAAGAGACCCAGTACTTC
-,TRBJ2-1,TRBD2,TRBV10-3,CAISLTSGHNEQFF,TGTGCCATCAGTCTGACTAGCGGCCACAATGAGCAGTTCTTC
-,TRBJ1-4,TRBD1,TRBV11-1,CASSPGQDNEKLFF,TGTGCCAGCAGCCCGGGACAGGACAATGAAAAACTGTTTTTT
once,TRBJ1-1,-,TRBV7-8,CASSLRRVGNTEAFF,TGTGCCAGCAGCTTACGGAGGGTTGGGAACACTGAAGCTTTCTTT
-,TRBJ1-4,-,TRBV28,CASSFGRGRGEKLFF,TGTGCCAGCAGTTTCGGGAGAGGTAGAGGAGAAAAACTGTTTTTT
-,TRBJ2-1,TRBD2,TRBV2,CASSPGGPYNEQFF,TGTGCCAGCTCCCCGGGAGGGCCCTACAATGAGCAGTTCTTC
-,TRBJ2-1,-,TRBV21-1,CASSKGRRGENRSYNEQFF,TGTGCCAGCAGCAAAGGGAGACGGGGGGAAAACCGATCCTACAATGAGCAGTTCTTC
-,TRBJ2-7,-,TRBV6-5,CASSYSPIYEQYF,TGTGCCAGCAGTTACTCTCCCATCTACGAGCAGTACTTC
-,TRBJ2-7,-,TRBV11-1,CASSRTATAHEQYF,TGTGCCAGCAGCCGCACGGCAACAGCCCACGAGCAGTACTTC
-,TRBJ2-5,TRBD2,TRBV19,CASKAGTSGQETQYF,TGTGCCAGTAAGGCCGGGACTAGCGGCCAAGAGACCCAGTACTTC
-,TRBJ2-7,TRBD1,TRBV4-2,CASSQDGRGQYEQYF,TGTGCCAGCAGCCAAGATGGCAGGGGGCAGTACGAGCAGTACTTC
once,TRBJ2-1,TRBD2,TRBV14,CASSQVAGGHGEQFF,TGTGCCAGCAGCCAAGTGGCGGGAGGTCACGGTGAGCAGTTCTTC
-,TRBJ2-5,-,TRBV21-1,CARPRSRRVIEILETQYF,TGTGCCAGACCCAGAAGCCGCCGGGTCATCGAAATATTAGAGACCCAGTACTTC
-,TRBJ2-1,TRBD1,TRBV29-1,CSVRDRVSYNEQFF,TGCAGCGTCCGAGACAGGGTTTCCTACAATGAGCAGTTCTTC
-,TRBJ2-7,TRBD2,TRBV6-5,CASSYSSLAIEQYF,TGTGCCAGCAGTTACTCGTCACTAGCGATCGAGCAGTACTTC
-,TRBJ1-2,-,TRBV18,CASSPNDYRKGYTF,TGTGCCAGCTCACCCAACGATTACAGGAAGGGCTACACCTTC
-,TRBJ2-1,TRBD1,TRBV2,CASSQDRGGGNEQFF,TGTGCCAGCAGTCAAGACAGGGGGGGAGGTAATGAGCAGTTCTTC
-,TRBJ1-1,-,TRBV11-2,CASSLMRRMNTEAFF,TGTGCCAGCAGCTTAATGCGGCGGATGAACACTGAAGCTTTCTTT
-,TRBJ1-6,TRBD1,TRBV6-6,CASSYSVDRGNSPLHF,TGTGCCAGCAGTTACTCCGTGGACAGGGGTAATTCACCCCTCCACTTT
-,TRBJ1-3,-,TRBV5-1,CASSFQGRASGNTIYF,TGCGCCAGCAGCTTCCAGGGCAGGGCCTCTGGAAACACCATATATTTT
-,TRBJ2-1,-,TRBV9,CASSTGDVYNEQFF,TGTGCCAGCAGCACGGGGGACGTCTACAATGAGCAGTTCTTC
-,TRBJ1-2,TRBD1,TRBV27,CASTTLQGRMLYGYTF,TGTGCCAGCACAACACTACAGGGGCGAATGCTCTATGGCTACACCTTC
-,TRBJ2-2,TRBD2,TRBV28,CASSLPGLADTGELFF,TGTGCCAGCAGTCTCCCGGGACTAGCGGACACCGGGGAGCTGTTTTTT
-,TRBJ2-1,TRBD2,TRBV10-1,CVKSGGSHNEQFF,TGCGTCAAGTCGGGAGGGTCCCACAATGAGCAGTTCTTC
many,TRBJ2-5,TRBD1,TRBV5-1,CASSLAGTGKETQYF,TGCGCCAGCAGCTTGGCCGGGACAGGGAAAGAGACCCAGTACTTC
-,TRBJ2-3,TRBD2,TRBV7-2,CASSTGLAGGPDTQYF,TGTGCCAGCAGTACGGGACTAGCGGGAGGCCCAGATACGCAGTATTTT
-,TRBJ1-5,-,TRBV7-2,CASSLAQGGSQPQHF,TGTGCCAGCAGCTTGGCGCAGGGAGGTTCTCAGCCCCAGCATTTT
-,TRBJ2-7,-,TRBV9,CASSVEVSAEQYF,TGTGCCAGCAGCGTAGAAGTAAGTGCGGAGCAGTACTTC
-,TRBJ2-7,-,TRBV30,CAWSAGGTYEQYF,TGTGCCTGGAGTGCAGGGGGGACCTACGAGCAGTACTTC
-,TRBJ2-7,TRBD2,TRBV7-6,CASSGGSWYEQYF,TGTGCCAGCAGCGGCGGGAGTTGGTACGAGCAGTACTTC
-,TRBJ2-7,-,TRBV10-3,CAISETTGIEQYF,TGTGCCATCAGTGAAACTACAGGCATCGAGCAGTACTTC
-,TRBJ2-5,TRBD2,TRBV15,CATSRVAAGVIETQYF,TGTGCCACCAGCAGAGTGGCAGCGGGAGTCATCGAGACCCAGTACTTC
-,TRBJ1-1,-,TRBV18,CASQTGNTEAFF,TGTGCCAGCCAGACAGGGAACACTGAAGCTTTCTTT
once,TRBJ2-2,-,TRBV14,CASSLNTGELFF,TGTGCCAGCAGCCTAAACACCGGGGAGCTGTTTTTT
-,TRBJ2-2,-,TRBV7-9,CASSFQGGSRKGELFF,TGTGCCAGCAGCTTCCAAGGGGGAAGTCGGAAGGGGGAGCTGTTTTTT
-,TRBJ1-2,-,TRBV11-3,CASSATGREYYGYTF,TGTGCCAGCAGCGCCACAGGGAGGGAGTACTATGGCTACACCTTC
-,TRBJ1-2,TRBD1,TRBV7-3,CASSPTGGGYGYTF,TGTGCCAGCAGCCCGACAGGGGGAGGCTATGGCTACACCTTC
-,TRBJ2-1,-,TRBV19,CASSIQGNNEQFF,TGTGCCAGTAGTATACAGGGTAACAATGAGCAGTTCTTC
-,TRBJ2-3,-,TRBV7-9,CASSQPPRGKRLGTQYF,TGTGCCAGCAGCCAACCCCCAAGAGGGAAGCGGCTGGGTACGCAGTATTTT
-,TRBJ2-2,TRBD1,TRBV19,CASSQWTGTGELFF,TGTGCCAGTAGTCAATGGACAGGGACCGGGGAGCTGTTTTTT
few,TRBJ1-5,TRBD1,TRBV4-1,CASSHHGQGPNQPQHF,TGCGCCAGCAGCCATCATGGACAGGGTCCTAATCAGCCCCAGCATTTT
-,TRBJ2-5,-,TRBV25-1,CASSAPGYQETQYF,TGTGCCAGCAGTGCTCCAGGCTACCAAGAGACCCAGTACTTC
-,TRBJ1-2,-,TRBV5-4,CASSETAGLQGYTF,TGTGCCAGCAGCGAGACAGCTGGTTTACAGGGCTACACCTTC
-,TRBJ2-2,-,TRBV11-3,CASSFSSGTGELFF,TGTGCCAGCAGCTTTTCTTCGGGGACCGGGGAGCTGTTTTTT
-,TRBJ2-7,-,TRBV18,CASSPLANHEQYF,TGTGCCAGCTCACCACTAGCGAACCACGAGCAGTACTTC
-,TRBJ2-3,-,TRBV7-9,CASSLSGTTDTQYF,TGTGCCAGCAGCTTAAGCGGAACCACAGATACGCAGTATTTT